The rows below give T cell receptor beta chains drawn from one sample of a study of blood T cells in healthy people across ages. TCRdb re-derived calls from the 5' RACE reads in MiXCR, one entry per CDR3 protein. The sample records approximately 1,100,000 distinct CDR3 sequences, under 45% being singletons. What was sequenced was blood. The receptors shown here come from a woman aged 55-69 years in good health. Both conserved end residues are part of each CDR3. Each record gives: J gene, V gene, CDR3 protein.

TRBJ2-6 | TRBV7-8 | CAGSFPGNGANVLTF
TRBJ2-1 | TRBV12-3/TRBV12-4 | CASTSGQGPRHEQFF
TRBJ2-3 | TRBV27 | CASSLPGGGIGADTQYF
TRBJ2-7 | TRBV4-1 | CASSPGAGASYEQYF
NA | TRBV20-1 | CSARDPGRKTQYF
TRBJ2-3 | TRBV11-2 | CASSSPTRGTTDTQYF
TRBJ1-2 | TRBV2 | CASSEGQGGYGYTF
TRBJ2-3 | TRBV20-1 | CSARDINRSGIVTDTQYF
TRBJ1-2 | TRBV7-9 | CASSFPGSYTF
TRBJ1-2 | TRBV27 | CASSLNFFGGTGGSGYTF
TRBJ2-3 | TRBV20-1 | CSASPASGSSTDTQYF
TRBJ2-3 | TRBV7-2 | CASSSTPGRTDTQYF
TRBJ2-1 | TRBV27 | CASLRTGIYNEQFF
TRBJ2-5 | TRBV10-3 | CAISDAWTGRLGETQYF
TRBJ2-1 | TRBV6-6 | CASSYSTGGDEQFF
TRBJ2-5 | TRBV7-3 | CASSLSIGGGETQYF
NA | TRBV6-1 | CASNPDREIGEQYF
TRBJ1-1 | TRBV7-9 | CASSRSPRGSTEAFF
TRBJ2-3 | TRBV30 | CAGQGGSGTDTQYF
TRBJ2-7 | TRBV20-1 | CSAPDLTSGSYEQYF
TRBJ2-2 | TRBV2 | CASSSRLRVGANTGELFF
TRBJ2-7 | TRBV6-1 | CASSELIAYEQYF
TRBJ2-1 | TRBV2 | CASMVGDGEQFF
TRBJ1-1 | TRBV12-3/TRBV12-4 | CASSWGANTEAFF
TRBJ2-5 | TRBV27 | CASSPQEPQETQYF
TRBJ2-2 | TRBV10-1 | CASSTSGTGELFF
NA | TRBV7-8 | CASSTLGGAYEQYF
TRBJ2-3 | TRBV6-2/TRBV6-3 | CASSYGSGRPSSTDTQYF
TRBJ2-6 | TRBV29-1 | CSVDWGSGANVLTF
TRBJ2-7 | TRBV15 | CATALGGVSYEQYF
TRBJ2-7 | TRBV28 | CASSFQGLPYEQYF
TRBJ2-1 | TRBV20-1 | CSASGLAGQGDLVYNEQFF
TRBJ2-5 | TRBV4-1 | CASSQGEGLRGLAGTEETQYF
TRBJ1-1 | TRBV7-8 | CASSFPRQEVNTEAFF
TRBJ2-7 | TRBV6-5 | CASSYLGQAYEQYF
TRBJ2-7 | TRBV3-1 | CASSPFGGAYEQYF
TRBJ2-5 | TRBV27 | CASQATVQETRYF
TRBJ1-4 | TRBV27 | CASSLYSRGTNEKLFF
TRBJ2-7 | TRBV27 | CASRTLRGLPYEQYF
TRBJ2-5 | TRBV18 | CASSNRIQETQYF
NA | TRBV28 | CASSSLWDEQYF
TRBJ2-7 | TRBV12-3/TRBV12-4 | CASSKDRPWSYEQYF
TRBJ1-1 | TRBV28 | CASVSPTVGGTEAFF
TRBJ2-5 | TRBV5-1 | CACSPSDRRETQYF
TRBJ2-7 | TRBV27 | CASWDSTYEQYF
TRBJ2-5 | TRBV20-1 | CSARDRAGELETQYF
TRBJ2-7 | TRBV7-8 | CTSSKYRESYEQYF
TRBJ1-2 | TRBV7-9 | CASSWFGRGEGYTF
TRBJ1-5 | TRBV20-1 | CSARQQGGGGNQPQHF
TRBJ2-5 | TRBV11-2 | CASSLDRGMGQETQYF
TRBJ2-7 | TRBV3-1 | CASSPGTSGHYEQYF
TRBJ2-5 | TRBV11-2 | CTTGSIGGGQYF